This T cell receptor (beta chain) is from a study of metastatic and nonmetastatic thyroid tumors. The wider study: Where malignant and benign thyroid patients were concerned, repertoires were compared across blood and tumor or nodule tissue.

The study's findings and limits: Within blood and tumor, benign nodules reportedly had significantly lower TCR beta diversity than malignant thyroid tumors did.

This CDR3 has 16 residues. Per germline, CDR1 SGHTA and CDR2 FQGNSA. J lost 2 bases, V lost 5 bases, and 4 bases had no gene match. No treatment of any kind had been given to any patient before thyroid surgery. Original processing methods: Across clinicopathological groups, CDR3 differences served as the basis for building a distant-metastasis classifier for papillary thyroid cancer. With MiXCR, TCRdb reprocessed the PCR reads. The authors' filters were not applied to this entry. The sample holds about 93,000 clones; approximately 9% are singletons and the top ten take roughly 10%. This clone has a count of ten or more. Its antigen is not identified.

The source material was blood. The chain recombines TRBV7-2 with TRBJ2-2; 11 positions match TRBD2. This receptor was identified in a female donor with papillary thyroid cancer or a benign thyroid nodule (not recorded which). Some clones in this sample may be carry-over from other donors' samples. The CDR3 loop is CASSNGLAGNTGELFF. CDR3 DNA sequence: TGTGCCAGCAGCAACGGACTAGCGGGTAACACCGGGGAGCTGTTTTTT.